This T cell receptor (beta chain) was recovered during a study of T cells after yellow fever vaccination. TCRdb independently ran MiXCR on the 5' RACE reads; one entry per CDR3 protein. The sample records 600,000 to 750,000 distinct CDR3 sequences, around an eighth being singletons. This receptor was taken from a man aged 30 to 45 who received the YFV17D yellow fever vaccine. Specimen: PBMCs, collected on the day of the yellow fever booster vaccination.

CDR3 residues: CASCLKRLAGPSSYEQYF. DNA of the CDR3: TGTGCCAGCTGCCTAAAGCGGCTAGCGGGACCTAGCTCCTACGAGCAGTACTTC. The J gene is TRBJ2-7, the V gene TRBV3-1; 9 bases are shared with TRBD2. CDR3 size: 18 residues. After removal of 8 bases from V and 0 bases from J, the junction contained 17 bases not matched to a gene. Germline loops: CDR1 LGHDT, CDR2 YNNKEL (reference sequence).